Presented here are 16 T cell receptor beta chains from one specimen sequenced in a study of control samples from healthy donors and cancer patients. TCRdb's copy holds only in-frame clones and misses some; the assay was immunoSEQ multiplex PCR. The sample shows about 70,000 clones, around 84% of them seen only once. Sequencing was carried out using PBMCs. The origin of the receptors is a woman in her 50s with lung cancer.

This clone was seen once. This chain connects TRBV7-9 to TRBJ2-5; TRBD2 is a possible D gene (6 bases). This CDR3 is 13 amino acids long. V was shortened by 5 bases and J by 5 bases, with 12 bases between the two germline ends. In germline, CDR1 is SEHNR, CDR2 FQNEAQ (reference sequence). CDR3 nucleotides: TGTGCCAGCAGCACACTAGCCGGGGAGACCCAGTACTTC. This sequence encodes CASSTLAGETQYF.

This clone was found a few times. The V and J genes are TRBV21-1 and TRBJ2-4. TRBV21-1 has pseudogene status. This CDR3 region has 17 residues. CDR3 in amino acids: CASSAALRHPERDIQYF. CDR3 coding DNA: TGTGCCAGCAGCGCAGCCCTCAGACACCCGGAAAGGGACATTCAGTACTTC.

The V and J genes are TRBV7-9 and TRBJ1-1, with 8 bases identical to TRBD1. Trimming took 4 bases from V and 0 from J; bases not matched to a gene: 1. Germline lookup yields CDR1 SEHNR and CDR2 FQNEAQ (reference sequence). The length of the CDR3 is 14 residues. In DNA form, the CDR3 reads TGTGCCAGCAGCTCGGGACAGGTGAACACTGAAGCTTTCTTT. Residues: CASSSGQVNTEAFF.

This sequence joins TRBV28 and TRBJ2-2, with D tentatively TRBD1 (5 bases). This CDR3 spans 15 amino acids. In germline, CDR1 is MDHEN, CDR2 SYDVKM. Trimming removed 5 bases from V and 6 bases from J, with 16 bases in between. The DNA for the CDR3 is TGTGCCAGCAGTCTGAGACAGAATGTTCCCGGGGAGCTGTTTTTT. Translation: CASSLRQNVPGELFF.

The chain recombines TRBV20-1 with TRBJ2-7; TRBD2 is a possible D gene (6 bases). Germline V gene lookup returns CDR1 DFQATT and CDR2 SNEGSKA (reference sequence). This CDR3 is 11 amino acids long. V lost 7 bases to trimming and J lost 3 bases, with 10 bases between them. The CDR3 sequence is CSGGEYYEQYF. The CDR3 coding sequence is TGCAGTGGCGGGGAATACTACGAGCAGTACTTC.

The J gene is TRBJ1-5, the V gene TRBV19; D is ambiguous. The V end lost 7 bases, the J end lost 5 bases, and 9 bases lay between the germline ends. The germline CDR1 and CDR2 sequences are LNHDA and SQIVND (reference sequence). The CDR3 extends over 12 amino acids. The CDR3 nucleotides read TGTGCCAGTACCGACGGGGATCAGCCCCAGCATTTT. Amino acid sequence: CASTDGDQPQHF. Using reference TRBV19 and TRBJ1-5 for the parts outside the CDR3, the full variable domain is DGGITQSPKYLFRKEGQNVTLSCEQNLNHDAMYWYRQDPGQGLRLIYYSQIVNDFQKGDIAEGYSVSREKKESFPLTVTSAQKNPTAFYLCASTDGDQPQHFGDGTRLSIL.

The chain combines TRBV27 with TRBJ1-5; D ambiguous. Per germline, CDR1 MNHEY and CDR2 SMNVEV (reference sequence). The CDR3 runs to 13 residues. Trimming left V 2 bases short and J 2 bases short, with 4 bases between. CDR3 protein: CASSLERNQPQHF. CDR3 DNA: TGTGCCAGCAGTTTAGAGCGCAATCAGCCCCAGCATTTT.

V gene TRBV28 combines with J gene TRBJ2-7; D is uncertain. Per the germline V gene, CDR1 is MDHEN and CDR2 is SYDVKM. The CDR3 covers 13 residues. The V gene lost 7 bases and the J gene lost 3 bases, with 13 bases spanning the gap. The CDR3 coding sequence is TGTGCCAGCACCTCCTCTGGGGTCTACGAGCAGTACTTC. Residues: CASTSSGVYEQYF.

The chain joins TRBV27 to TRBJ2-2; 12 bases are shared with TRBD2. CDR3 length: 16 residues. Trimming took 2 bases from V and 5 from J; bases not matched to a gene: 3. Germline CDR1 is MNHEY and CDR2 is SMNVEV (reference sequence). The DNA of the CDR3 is TGTGCCAGCAGTTTACTAGCGGGGGGGCTTACCGGGGAGCTGTTTTTT. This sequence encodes CASSLLAGGLTGELFF.

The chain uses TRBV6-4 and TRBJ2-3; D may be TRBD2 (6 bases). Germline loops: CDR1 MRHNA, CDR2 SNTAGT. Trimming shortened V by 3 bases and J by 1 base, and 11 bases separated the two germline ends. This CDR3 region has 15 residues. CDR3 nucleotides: TGTGCCAGCAGTGAGGTAGCGGCCCGCACAGATACGCAGTATTTT. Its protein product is CASSEVAARTDTQYF.

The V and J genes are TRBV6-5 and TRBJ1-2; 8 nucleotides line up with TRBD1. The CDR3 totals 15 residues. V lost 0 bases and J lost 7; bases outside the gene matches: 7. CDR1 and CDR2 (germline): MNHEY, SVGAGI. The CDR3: CASSYSMGQVRGYTF. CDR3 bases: TGTGCCAGCAGTTACTCGATGGGACAGGTTCGTGGCTACACCTTC.

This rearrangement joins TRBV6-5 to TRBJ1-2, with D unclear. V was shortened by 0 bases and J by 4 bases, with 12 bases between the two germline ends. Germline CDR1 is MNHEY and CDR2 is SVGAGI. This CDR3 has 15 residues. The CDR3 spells CASSYSEGSSYGYTF. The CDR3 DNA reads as TGTGCCAGCAGTTACTCGGAGGGTTCCTCCTATGGCTACACCTTC.

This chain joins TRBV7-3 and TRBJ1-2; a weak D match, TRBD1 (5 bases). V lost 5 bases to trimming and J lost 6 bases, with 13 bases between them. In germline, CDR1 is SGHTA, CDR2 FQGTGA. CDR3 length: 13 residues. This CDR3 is CASSTLRGDGYTF. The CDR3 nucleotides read TGTGCCAGCAGCACCCTCAGAGGGGATGGCTACACCTTC.

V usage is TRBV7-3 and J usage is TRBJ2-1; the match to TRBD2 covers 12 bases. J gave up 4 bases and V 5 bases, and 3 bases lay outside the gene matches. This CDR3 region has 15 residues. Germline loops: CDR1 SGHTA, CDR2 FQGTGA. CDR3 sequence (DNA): TGTGCCAGCAGCGAGCTAGCGGGGGGGTACAATGAGCAGTTCTTC. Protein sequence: CASSELAGGYNEQFF.

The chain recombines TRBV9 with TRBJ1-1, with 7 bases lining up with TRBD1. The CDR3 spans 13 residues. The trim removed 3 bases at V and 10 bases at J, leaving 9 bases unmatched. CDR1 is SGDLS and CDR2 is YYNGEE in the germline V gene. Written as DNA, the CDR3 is TGTGCCAGCAGCGCCGACAGGGTGCCAACAGCTTTCTTT. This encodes CASSADRVPTAFF.

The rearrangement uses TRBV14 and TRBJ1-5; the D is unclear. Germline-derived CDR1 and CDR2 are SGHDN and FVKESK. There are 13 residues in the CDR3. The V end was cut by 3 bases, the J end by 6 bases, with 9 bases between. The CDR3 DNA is TGTGCCAGCAGCCAGTCGGGGAGTCAGCCCCAGCATTTT. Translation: CASSQSGSQPQHF.